This record covers a single T cell receptor (beta chain). The data derive from a study of shared clonotypes between healthy human individuals. Each cell subset's genomic DNA was divided evenly among several immunoSEQ plates. The repertoire was sequenced with immunoSEQ multiplex PCR; TCRdb's copy has only in-frame clones and lacks some. There are roughly 650,000 clones in the sample; around 97% occur only once, and about 0.06% lies in the top ten. Trimming took 3 bases from V and 2 from J; bases not matched to a gene: 6. In germline, CDR1 is MGHRA, CDR2 YSYEKL. The CDR3 spans 15 residues. This TCR derives from a young woman in good health. The chain carries TRBV4-1 and TRBJ2-7, with 8 bases that match TRBD2. Material: naive CD4+ T cells sorted from blood. Subset denoted: CD45RA+ positively selected. CDR3: CASSHGVAGTYEQYF. CDR3 nucleotides: TGCGCCAGCAGCCATGGGGTAGCGGGGACCTACGAGCAGTACTTC.